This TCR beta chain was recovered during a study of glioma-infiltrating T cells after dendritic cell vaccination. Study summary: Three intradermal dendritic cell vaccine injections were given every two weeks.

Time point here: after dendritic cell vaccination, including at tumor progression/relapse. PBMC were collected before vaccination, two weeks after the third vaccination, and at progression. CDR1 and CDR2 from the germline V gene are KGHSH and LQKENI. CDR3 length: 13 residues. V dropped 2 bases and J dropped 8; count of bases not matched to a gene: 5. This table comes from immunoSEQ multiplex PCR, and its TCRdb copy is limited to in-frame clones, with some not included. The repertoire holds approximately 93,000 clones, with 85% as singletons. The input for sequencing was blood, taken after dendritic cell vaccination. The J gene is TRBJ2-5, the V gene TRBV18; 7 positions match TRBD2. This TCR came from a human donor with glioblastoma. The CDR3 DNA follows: TGTGCCAGCTCACCAGGCGCGGGGGATACCCAGTACTTC. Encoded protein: CASSPGAGDTQYF.